Presented here are 14 T cell receptor beta chains from one specimen sequenced in a study of blood T cell repertoires in COVID-19. The data were produced by immunoSEQ multiplex PCR, yet TCRdb's version contains in-frame clones alone and is incomplete. In the table there are about 190,000 clones, around 73% of which are singletons. Source material: PBMCs or T cells enriched from blood (not recorded which). The receptors shown here come from a woman aged 45-59 years who had recovered from COVID-19.

The chain employs TRBV2 and TRBJ2-1; D is ambiguous. CDR1 SNHLY and CDR2 FYNNEI come from the germline V gene. The CDR3 totals 13 residues. V gave up 7 bases and J gave up 10 bases, with 17 bases separating them. The CDR3 sequence: CASTRERSSEQFF. CDR3 in DNA: TGTGCCAGCACCCGAGAGCGTAGTAGCGAGCAGTTCTTC.

In this sample, this clone turned up once. This chain connects TRBV7-9 to TRBJ1-2; 7 bases agree with TRBD1. The CDR3 is made up of 18 amino acids. Germline V gene data show CDR1 as SEHNR and CDR2 as FQNEAQ (reference sequence). Trimming removed 4 bases from V and 4 bases from J; junction bases left unmatched: 18. The CDR3 loop is CASSSLVKSLTGTYGYTF. CDR3 nucleotide sequence: TGTGCCAGCAGCTCCTTAGTTAAGTCGTTGACAGGGACCTATGGCTACACCTTC.

The V gene is TRBV27, the J gene TRBJ1-5; D remains unclear. The V gene's germline CDR1 is MNHEY and CDR2 SMNVEV (reference sequence). V was shortened by 0 bases and J by 0 bases, with 3 bases between the two germline ends. The CDR3 runs to 14 residues. CDR3 sequence: CASSLSYSNQPQHF. The DNA for the CDR3 is TGTGCCAGCAGTTTATCGTATAGCAATCAGCCCCAGCATTTT.

The rearrangement links TRBV4-3 to TRBJ1-2; 9 bases map to TRBD1. The CDR3 is made up of 18 amino acids. CDR1 and CDR2 from the germline V gene are LGHNA and YSLEER. Trimming at V came to 1 base and at J to 2 bases, leaving 11 bases not matched to a gene. Here the CDR3 reads CASSQVHRGPTSNYGYTF. The CDR3 region has the DNA TGCGCCAGCAGCCAAGTTCACAGGGGGCCGACCAGCAACTATGGCTACACCTTC.

The V call is TRBV24-1, the J call TRBJ2-7; tentative D call: TRBD1 (6 bases). Trimming took 9 bases from V and 7 from J, leaving 21 bases between them. The CDR3 runs 14 residues. Germline assignment: CDR1 KGHDR and CDR2 SFDVKD. This CDR3 is CATSKTGWSGEQYF. In DNA, the CDR3 is TGTGCCACCTCCAAAACAGGGTGGTCGGGAGAGCAGTACTTC.

The CDR3 sequence is CASTLAGGNEQFF. CDR3 nucleotides: TGTGCCAGCACACTAGCGGGAGGCAATGAGCAGTTCTTC. This rearrangement joins TRBV5-4 to TRBJ2-1; TRBD2 matches 12 bases. CDR3 size: 13 residues. V shed 6 bases, J shed 6 bases, and the junction held 1 base outside the gene matches. The germline gives CDR1 SGHNT, CDR2 YYREEE (reference sequence).

The chain links TRBV5-4 to TRBJ1-2; D not resolved. Germline V gives CDR1 SGHNT, CDR2 YYREEE (reference sequence). This CDR3 has 15 amino acids. V dropped 0 bases and J dropped 1 base, with 10 bases sitting between them. DNA for the CDR3: TGTGCCAGCAGCTTGGGAGCCCCCCGTAACTATGGCTACACCTTC. Protein product: CASSLGAPRNYGYTF.

In its sample, this clone was seen once. This rearrangement joins TRBV28 to TRBJ1-2; perhaps TRBD1 as D (6 bases). Trimming removed 3 bases from V and 4 bases from J, with 12 bases in between. This CDR3 comprises 14 residues. Germline V lookup: CDR1 MDHEN, CDR2 SYDVKM. CDR3: CASSFSGASYGYTF. The CDR3 region has the DNA TGTGCCAGCAGTTTTTCAGGGGCAAGCTATGGCTACACCTTC.

The chain combines TRBV30 with TRBJ1-4, with D possibly matching TRBD1 (5 bases). The germline V and J ends were trimmed by 0 bases and 4 bases, with 12 bases remaining between them. CDR1 GTSNPN and CDR2 SVGIG come from the germline V gene (reference sequence). This CDR3 region has 15 residues. The CDR3 protein is CAWSVPWGGNEKLFF. CDR3 DNA: TGTGCCTGGAGTGTCCCGTGGGGGGGTAATGAAAAACTGTTTTTT.

The chain employs TRBV7-2 and TRBJ1-6; a possible D gene is TRBD1 (6 bases). Trimming shortened V by 2 bases and J by 10 bases, and 15 bases separated the two germline ends. This CDR3 contains 15 residues. The germline CDR1 and CDR2 sequences are SGHTA and FQGNSA. This chain's CDR3 is CASSLKQGSESPLHF. CDR3 nucleotide sequence: TGTGCCAGCAGCTTAAAGCAGGGGTCTGAGTCACCCCTCCACTTT.

This sequence joins TRBV7-9 and TRBJ1-4; D is possibly TRBD1 (5 bases). The germline V gene has CDR1 SEHNR and CDR2 FQNEAQ (reference sequence). Trimming took off 4 bases at V and 5 bases at J, with 17 bases between the two ends. This CDR3 is 16 amino acids long. The CDR3 DNA reads TGTGCCAGCAGCTCCCAAAATCAGGGAAACAATGAAAAACTGTTTTTT. It codes for CASSSQNQGNNEKLFF.

This clone has a handful of counts. V and J are TRBV7-2 and TRBJ2-7; no reliable D call. V gave up 6 bases and J gave up 2 bases, with 17 bases separating them. CDR3 size: 15 residues. Germline V CDR1 and CDR2: SGHTA, FQGNSA. The CDR3 nucleotides read TGTGCCAGCAGATCCAAGTCACTTAGAACCTACGAGCAGTACTTC. This codes for CASRSKSLRTYEQYF. Using reference TRBV7-2 and TRBJ2-7 for the parts outside the CDR3, the full variable domain is GAGVSQSPSNKVTEKGKDVELRCDPISGHTALYWYRQSLGQGLEFLIYFQGNSAPDKSGLPSDRFSAERTGGSVSTLTIQRTQQEDSAVYLCASRSKSLRTYEQYFGPGTRLTVT.

The chain is built from TRBV24-1 and TRBJ2-1; the D gene is possibly TRBD1 (6 bases). CDR3 length: 17 amino acids. Trimming pared 4 bases from V and 5 bases from J, leaving 20 bases between. Looked up from germline, CDR1 is KGHDR and CDR2 is SFDVKD. Here the CDR3 DNA reads TGTGCCACCAGTGACCCTCCGCCAGGGGCCACCAACAATGAGCAGTTCTTC. It yields the protein CATSDPPPGATNNEQFF.

The chain is built from TRBV12-3 or TRBV12-4 and TRBJ1-3; D remains unclear. V lost 6 bases, J lost 0 bases, and 3 bases lay in between. The CDR3 consists of 12 residues. For the CDR3, the DNA is TGTGCCAGCAGAGCCTCTGGAAACACCATATATTTT. As protein: CASRASGNTIYF.